Following are 13 T cell receptor beta chains from one sample sequenced in a study of cytomegalovirus exposure and HLA in healthy donors. PCR was performed using 60 Vbeta and 13 Jbeta primers. Sequencing was performed with immunoSEQ multiplex PCR; in TCRdb, only in-frame clones are kept and a portion is missing. This sample carries some 120,000 clones, about 81% of them seen once, and the ten largest clones take about 1.1%. Sequences were obtained from PBMCs. All receptors come from a woman in her twenties or thirties in good health and CMV-seronegative.

This clone was counted only a few times. At one end the junction does not follow the germline gene, possibly because of a read error. This chain uses TRBV10-2 with TRBJ1-4; D may be TRBD1 (5 bases). Germline values: CDR1 WSHSY, CDR2 SAAADI. This CDR3 contains 11 residues. The chain's CDR3 is CASKSGEGWVF. In DNA, the CDR3 is TGCGCCAGCAAGTCGGGGGAAGGCTGGGTTTTT.

The CDR3 DNA follows: TGTGCCAGCTCACCACCGGGACTAGCGGGGGAGCAGTACTTC. Residues: CASSPPGLAGEQYF. The V gene is TRBV18, the J gene TRBJ2-7; the match to TRBD2 covers 13 bases. Looked up from germline, CDR1 is KGHSH and CDR2 is LQKENI. This CDR3 has 14 residues. After removal of 0 bases from V and 7 bases from J, the junction contained 0 bases not matched to a gene.

The chain is built from TRBV6-5 and TRBJ2-2, with TRBD1 identical over 9 bases. The CDR3 consists of 16 residues. The J segment lost 2 bases and the V segment lost 2 bases, leaving 3 bases of the junction unmatched. CDR1 is MNHEY and CDR2 is SVGAGI in the germline V gene. The CDR3 loop reads CASSYRGQGNTGELFF. CDR3 sequence (DNA): TGTGCCAGCAGTTACAGGGGACAGGGTAACACCGGGGAGCTGTTTTTT.

V is TRBV4-3 and J is TRBJ1-2; 12 bases are shared with TRBD1. There are 16 residues in the CDR3. Germline V gene lookup returns CDR1 LGHNA and CDR2 YSLEER. J gave up 7 bases and V 2 bases, and 8 bases lay outside the gene matches. The CDR3 protein is CASSQTGTGGFSGYTF. CDR3 nucleotide sequence: TGCGCCAGCAGCCAAACCGGGACAGGGGGCTTTAGTGGCTACACCTTC.

The CDR3 here is CASSPTDRGGTEAFF. CDR3 DNA: TGTGCCAGCAGCCCGACGGACAGGGGAGGCACTGAAGCTTTCTTT. The V and J genes are TRBV7-9 and TRBJ1-1, with 9 bases aligning to TRBD1. This CDR3 comprises 15 residues. Trimming cost V 5 bases and J 4 bases; bases outside gene matches: 8. CDR1 is SEHNR, CDR2 FQNEAQ, per germline (reference sequence).

J is TRBJ2-2 and V is TRBV6-5; 9 bases are a match to TRBD1. Germline V gene sequence: CDR1 MNHEY, CDR2 SVGAGI. CDR3 size: 15 residues. V dropped 5 bases and J dropped 4; count of bases not matched to a gene: 5. The CDR3 is CASSTDRGTTGELFF. The CDR3 DNA sequence: TGTGCCAGCAGTACGGACAGGGGTACCACCGGGGAGCTGTTTTTT.

V and J are TRBV12-5 and TRBJ1-2, with no clear D. The CDR3 spans 17 residues. Trimming left V 1 base short and J 9 bases short, with 24 bases between. Germline CDR1 LGHNT, CDR2 FRNRAP. The CDR3 sequence is CASGLGRQATMLGSYTF. The CDR3 DNA reads TGTGCTAGTGGTTTGGGTCGGCAGGCCACAATGTTAGGTAGCTACACCTTC.

The chain employs TRBV18 and TRBJ2-7; tentatively, D is TRBD2 (6 bases). The CDR3 has 15 amino acids. Germline V CDR1 and CDR2: KGHSH, LQKENI. Trimming cost V 3 bases and J 1 base, with 13 bases left between them. In DNA form, the CDR3 reads TGTGCCAGCTCACCTGGAGGGACCCGGTCCTACGAGCAGTACTTC. Translated: CASSPGGTRSYEQYF.

The chain couples TRBV9 to TRBJ1-2; D possibly corresponds to TRBD1 (5 bases). V was clipped by 4 bases and J by 7 bases, with 32 bases between them. The germline CDR1 and CDR2 sequences are SGDLS and YYNGEE. This CDR3 has 19 residues. CDR3 bases: TGTGCCAGCAGCTCAAATTCGGCAAGCGGGGACTCATCAGTGGGTGGCTACACCTTC. Translation gives CASSSNSASGDSSVGGYTF.

This chain links TRBV7-2 with TRBJ1-1, with 8 bases fitting TRBD1. This CDR3 is built from 15 residues. The germline V gene has CDR1 SGHTA and CDR2 FQGNSA. V lost 6 bases, J lost 6 bases, and 12 bases stayed unmatched. The CDR3 nucleotides are TGTGCCAGCAGGAAAACAGGGGGGAAAGGATCTGAAGCTTTCTTT. Its translation is CASRKTGGKGSEAFF.

This chain joins TRBV9 and TRBJ2-5; 11 positions match TRBD2. Germline CDR1 SGDLS, CDR2 YYNGEE. CDR3 length: 17 amino acids. J was trimmed by 7 bases and V by 1 base; bases with no gene match: 12. The CDR3 region is CASSVTAQLAGEPTQYF. The CDR3 region has the DNA TGTGCCAGCAGCGTAACCGCCCAACTAGCGGGAGAGCCGACCCAGTACTTC.

The chain employs TRBV25-1 and TRBJ1-2; unclear D gene. Deletions cut 5 bases from V and 3 bases from J, with 10 bases between. Germline assignment: CDR1 MGHDK and CDR2 SYGVNS. This CDR3 contains 13 residues. The CDR3 sequence: CASSSTVYYGYTF. For the CDR3, the DNA is TGTGCCAGCAGTTCAACAGTTTACTATGGCTACACCTTC.

The chain is built from TRBV20-1 and TRBJ1-1; tentatively, D is TRBD1 (5 bases). CDR1 is DFQATT and CDR2 is SNEGSKA in the germline V gene (reference sequence). V was pared by 0 bases and J by 7 bases, with 6 bases between. This CDR3 comprises 11 residues. For the CDR3, the DNA is TGCAGTGCTAGAGACGACAGTGAAGCTTTCTTT. This translates into CSARDDSEAFF.